These 23 T cell receptor beta chains were sequenced from one sample in a study of blood T cell repertoires in COVID-19. Profiling relied on immunoSEQ multiplex PCR, and the TCRdb table lists in-frame clones only, not all of them. The sample has around 100,000 clones; around 84% are singletons. Source material: peripheral blood. These receptors were obtained from a human donor in a cohort sampled during active COVID-19.

The V call is TRBV2, the J call TRBJ2-7, with 10 positions matching TRBD1. With 8 bases clipped from V and 5 bases from J, the junction kept 15 bases outside the gene matches. The CDR3 extends over 16 amino acids. Germline CDR1 reads SNHLY; CDR2 reads FYNNEI. The CDR3 bases are TGTGCCAGCGCAGCTTCATTGGGACAGGGGAACCACGAGCAGTACTTC. It translates to CASAASLGQGNHEQYF.

The chain has TRBV6-1 and TRBJ2-1, with D possibly matching TRBD2 (6 bases). The CDR3 is made up of 15 amino acids. CDR1 is MNHNS and CDR2 is SASEGT in the germline V gene. V lost 1 base and J 8 bases, leaving 15 bases between the germline ends. CDR3 amino acids: CASSEGGLTIDEQFF. The CDR3 DNA follows: TGTGCCAGCAGTGAAGGGGGACTCACAATCGATGAGCAGTTCTTC.

V is TRBV5-1 and J is TRBJ1-4, with no clear D. The ends were cut back, 4 bases at V and 8 bases at J, with 21 bases in the middle. Germline-derived CDR1 and CDR2 are SGHRS and YFSETQ. The CDR3 is 16 residues long. The CDR3 DNA reads as TGCGCCAGCAGCCCGCACGGAGTACAAAACGGGGAAAAACTGTTTTTT. This encodes CASSPHGVQNGEKLFF.

This clone was picked up one time. The CDR3 region is CASSFMTGDDNEQFF. CDR3 nucleotide sequence: TGTGCCAGCAGTTTTATGACAGGGGACGACAATGAGCAGTTCTTC. The chain combines TRBV11-2 with TRBJ2-1; 8 bases align to TRBD1. Trimming at V came to 6 bases and at J to 5 bases, leaving 9 bases not matched to a gene. The CDR3 contains 15 residues. The germline V gene has CDR1 SGHAT and CDR2 FQNNGV.

The gene calls are TRBV4-3 and TRBJ2-1, with 7 bases fitting TRBD1. Trimming removed 1 base from V and 4 bases from J; junction bases left unmatched: 1. The CDR3 consists of 14 residues. Germline lookup yields CDR1 LGHNA and CDR2 YSLEER. CDR3 sequence reads: CASSQVTGYNEQFF. The CDR3 DNA reads as TGCGCCAGCAGCCAAGTGACAGGGTACAATGAGCAGTTCTTC.

This chain joins TRBV4-1 and TRBJ2-5; D is ambiguous. Deletions cut 5 bases from V and 0 bases from J, with 13 bases between. There are 15 residues in the CDR3. CDR1 is MGHRA and CDR2 is YSYEKL in the germline V gene. The CDR3 bases are TGCGCCAGCAGCGACGGCAGGTGGAACCAAGAGACCCAGTACTTC. It encodes CASSDGRWNQETQYF.

The table lists this clone with a count of one. V gene TRBV5-6 combines with J gene TRBJ1-1; D is undetermined. The germline gives CDR1 SGHDT, CDR2 YYEEEE. The CDR3 runs to 15 residues. V lost 2 bases to trimming and J lost 1 base, with 12 bases between them. The CDR3 region has the DNA TGTGCCAGCAGCTTTGTTAGGACTGCGAACACTGAAGCTTTCTTT. Encoded protein: CASSFVRTANTEAFF.

This clone was counted a single time. This rearrangement joins TRBV28 to TRBJ2-5, with 7 nucleotides matching TRBD1. Germline values: CDR1 MDHEN, CDR2 SYDVKM. With 6 bases clipped from V and 5 bases from J, the junction kept 9 bases outside the gene matches. The CDR3 spans 14 residues. CDR3: CASSRTGFWETQYF. CDR3 coding DNA: TGTGCCAGCAGCCGGACAGGCTTTTGGGAGACCCAGTACTTC.

This clone was found a few times. The V call is TRBV6-5, the J call TRBJ1-1, with 9 bases matching TRBD1. Germline assignment: CDR1 MNHEY and CDR2 SVGAGI. J lost 10 bases, V lost 5 bases, and 5 bases had no gene match. The CDR3 totals 12 residues. CDR3 region: CASSHPDRGAFF. The CDR3 coding sequence is TGTGCCAGCAGTCACCCGGACAGGGGAGCTTTCTTT.

The CDR3 region has the DNA TGTGCCAGCAGTCAATCGTCGGGACAGGGGTCCCCCTATGGCTACACCTTC. Its protein product is CASSQSSGQGSPYGYTF. This chain connects TRBV6-2 or TRBV6-3 to TRBJ1-2; 10 bases match TRBD1. Germline V gives CDR1 MNHEY, CDR2 SVGEGT. Trimming took 5 bases from V and 4 from J; bases not matched to a gene: 13. The CDR3 has 17 residues.

V is TRBV2 and J is TRBJ1-2, with a possible D match to TRBD1 (6 bases). Deletions cut 1 base from V and 3 bases from J, with 12 bases between. CDR1 SNHLY and CDR2 FYNNEI come from the germline V gene. The CDR3 consists of 15 residues. The CDR3 loop reads CASSEGIPGDYGYTF. In nucleotides, the CDR3 is TGTGCCAGCAGTGAAGGAATTCCAGGGGACTATGGCTACACCTTC.

V gene TRBV29-1 combines with J gene TRBJ1-2; D gene ambiguous. Trimming cost V 3 bases and J 8 bases, with 13 bases left between them. Germline V gene sequence: CDR1 SQVTM, CDR2 ANQGSEA. The CDR3 runs to 12 residues. The CDR3 DNA sequence: TGCAGCGTTGAGATAGCAGTACTAGGCTACACCTTC. Residues: CSVEIAVLGYTF.

V usage is TRBV7-3 and J usage is TRBJ2-1; 12 bases line up with TRBD2. This CDR3 region has 17 residues. Trimming cost V 5 bases and J 5 bases; bases outside gene matches: 10. Per germline, CDR1 SGHTA and CDR2 FQGTGA. The CDR3 is CASSPLNGLAGHNEQFF. In DNA form, the CDR3 reads TGTGCCAGCAGCCCCCTGAACGGACTAGCGGGACACAATGAGCAGTTCTTC.

The chain joins TRBV5-5 to TRBJ1-4; 8 positions match TRBD1. Germline CDR1 is SGHKS and CDR2 is YYEKEE (reference sequence). The CDR3 loop spans 14 amino acids. The V and J ends lost 3 bases and 4 bases, in that order; junction bases with no gene match: 2. This CDR3 is CASSSGQGNEKLFF. As DNA, the CDR3 is TGTGCCAGCAGCTCCGGACAGGGTAATGAAAAACTGTTTTTT.

The rearrangement links TRBV7-2 to TRBJ1-6, with TRBD1 matching over 8 bases. The trim removed 4 bases at V and 6 bases at J, leaving 5 bases unmatched. The CDR3 is 15 amino acids. CDR1 is SGHTA and CDR2 is FQGNSA in the germline V gene. This CDR3 reads CASSSGQGGNSPLHF. CDR3 nucleotide sequence: TGTGCCAGCAGCTCAGGACAGGGAGGTAATTCACCCCTCCACTTT.

The chain joins TRBV5-6 to TRBJ2-5; possible D gene TRBD1, 5 bases. Germline V gene lookup returns CDR1 SGHDT and CDR2 YYEEEE. The CDR3 sequence is 13 residues long. V lost 2 bases and J lost 5, with 10 bases in between. CDR3 in amino acids: CASSFSGSETQYF. As DNA, the CDR3 is TGTGCCAGCAGCTTTTCAGGGTCGGAGACCCAGTACTTC.

The rearrangement uses TRBV2 and TRBJ1-5, with D perhaps TRBD1 (6 bases). V gave up 11 bases and J gave up 0 bases, with 8 bases separating them. This CDR3 has 12 amino acids. CDR1 is SNHLY and CDR2 is FYNNEI in the germline V gene. The CDR3 spells CAAGDSNQPQHF. CDR3 sequence (DNA): TGTGCCGCAGGGGATAGCAATCAGCCCCAGCATTTT.

The J gene is TRBJ1-1, the V gene TRBV5-1, with D possibly being TRBD1 (5 bases). Between the trimmed V and J ends, which lost 7 bases and 6 bases, there was a span of 10 bases. The CDR3 loop spans 11 amino acids. Germline V gene sequence: CDR1 SGHRS, CDR2 YFSETQ. DNA of the CDR3: TGCGCCAGCCAGTGGGGGGCTGAAGCTTTCTTT. Protein product: CASQWGAEAFF.

The chain joins TRBV7-2 to TRBJ1-5; D is uncertain. V lost 5 bases and J lost 9, with 14 bases in between. The CDR3 spans 13 residues. Germline CDR1 and CDR2: SGHTA and FQGNSA. CDR3 amino acids: CASSPNPQWPQHF. As DNA, the CDR3 is TGTGCCAGCAGCCCGAATCCACAATGGCCCCAGCATTTT.

As for this clone: Its ends do not fully match the called genes, so a read error is possible. The V gene is TRBV7-2, the J gene TRBJ2-3; 8 nucleotides line up with TRBD1. Germline CDR1 SGHTA, CDR2 FQGNSA. There are 15 residues in the CDR3. The CDR3 sequence: CASCFGQGGTDTQYF. CDR3 nucleotides: TGTGCCAGCTGCTTTGGACAGGGTGGCACAGATACGCAGTATTTT. The full variable domain, with the rest looked up from reference TRBV7-2 and TRBJ2-3, is GAGVSQSPSNKVTEKGKDVELRCDPISGHTALYWYRQSLGQGLEFLIYFQGNSAPDKSGLPSDRFSAERTGGSVSTLTIQRTQQEDSAVYLCASCFGQGGTDTQYFGPGTRLTVL.

The chain employs TRBV4-2 and TRBJ1-1, with TRBD1 as a possible D gene (6 bases). The CDR3 covers 13 residues. In germline, CDR1 is LGHNA, CDR2 YNFKEQ. V lost 1 base and J 11 bases, leaving 14 bases between the germline ends. CDR3 nucleotides: TGTGCCAGCAGCCAAGGGTGGACAGCCCGTGCTTTCTTT. This encodes CASSQGWTARAFF.

This chain joins TRBV28 and TRBJ1-6; D is unclear. V was pared by 3 bases and J by 4 bases, with 7 bases between. The germline CDR1 and CDR2 sequences are MDHEN and SYDVKM. The CDR3 consists of 14 residues. CDR3 sequence: CASSFSPYNSPLHF. CDR3 nucleotides: TGTGCCAGCAGTTTCAGTCCGTATAATTCACCCCTCCACTTT.

A word on this clone: Different DNA sequences within this sample yield the same CDR3. The chain employs TRBV28 and TRBJ1-5; possibly TRBD1 for D (5 bases). Trimming took off 2 bases at V and 2 bases at J, with 10 bases between the two ends. The CDR3 is 15 residues long. Germline CDR1 MDHEN, CDR2 SYDVKM. The CDR3 DNA follows: TGTGCCAGCAGTTTAGTGGGGGGAGGCAATCAGCCCCAGCATTTT. Amino acids: CASSLVGGGNQPQHF.